The 11 T cell receptor beta chains presented below share a single source sample, sequenced in a study of CD8+ T cells in alopecia areata. Sequencing templates came from extracted RNA that was reverse transcribed into cDNA. Some clones are missing from TCRdb's copy, which holds only in-frame ones; the method was immunoSEQ multiplex PCR. The table has under 300,000 clones, around 67% seen once. The sequenced sample was CD4+ T cells sorted from blood, obtained at week 0. The origin of the receptors is a human donor with alopecia areata.

This clone was counted between two and nine times. The chain couples TRBV29-1 to TRBJ2-2; possibly TRBD1 or TRBD2 for D (5 bases each). CDR3 length: 12 residues. The V end lost 6 bases, the J end lost 4 bases, and 9 bases lay between the germline ends. Germline-derived CDR1 and CDR2 are SQVTM and ANQGSEA. The chain's CDR3 is CSVQRGTGELFF. The CDR3 nucleotides are TGCAGCGTCCAGAGGGGCACCGGGGAGCTGTTTTTT.

This rearrangement joins TRBV29-1 to TRBJ1-1; 8 positions agree with TRBD1. The CDR3 sequence is 15 residues long. Per germline, CDR1 SQVTM and CDR2 ANQGSEA. V shed 4 bases, J shed 3 bases, and the junction held 10 bases outside the gene matches. CDR3 loop: CSVGQGSRRDTEAFF. The CDR3 nucleotides are TGCAGCGTTGGACAGGGGTCCCGAAGGGACACTGAAGCTTTCTTT.

This clone was detected only a few times. The chain uses TRBV30 and TRBJ1-5; D is possibly TRBD1 (5 bases). The V gene lost 2 bases and the J gene lost 6 bases, with 14 bases spanning the gap. The length of the CDR3 is 14 residues. Germline CDR1 GTSNPN, CDR2 SVGIG (reference sequence). CDR3 region: CAWSLQGLGQPQHF. The CDR3 DNA is TGTGCCTGGAGTCTTCAGGGTCTGGGTCAGCCCCAGCATTTT.

The sample holds a few counts of this clone. The chain joins TRBV29-1 to TRBJ2-5, with D possibly being TRBD1 (6 bases). Per germline, CDR1 SQVTM and CDR2 ANQGSEA. V shed 4 bases and J shed 5 bases, with 14 bases lying between them. The CDR3 runs to 13 residues. CDR3 coding DNA: TGCAGCGTTGGCTCAGGGGCCCGGGAGACCCAGTACTTC. It encodes CSVGSGARETQYF.

A remark on this clone: The identical CDR3 is also encoded by other nucleotide sequences in the sample. The rearrangement joins TRBV6-4 to TRBJ2-5, with D uncertain. The CDR3 is 10 residues long. Germline CDR1 reads MRHNA; CDR2 reads SNTAGT. V was pared by 3 bases and J by 4 bases, with 0 bases between. The CDR3 DNA reads as TGTGCCAGCAGTGAAGAGACCCAGTACTTC. The encoded protein is CASSEETQYF.

This chain joins TRBV25-1 and TRBJ2-5; 8 bases are a match to TRBD2. Germline V gives CDR1 MGHDK, CDR2 SYGVNS. J was trimmed by 1 base and V by 9 bases; bases with no gene match: 7. The CDR3 loop spans 14 amino acids. The CDR3, as DNA: TGTGCCAGTGTAGCGGGACGAGGCCAAGAGACCCAGTACTTC. This encodes CASVAGRGQETQYF.

The chain recombines TRBV23-1 with TRBJ1-2; tentative D call: TRBD1 (6 bases). TRBV23-1 has ORF status, its function being uncertain. The CDR3 is made up of 17 amino acids. V gave up 2 bases and J gave up 2 bases, with 18 bases separating them. CDR3 sequence reads: CASSQKSYRDLNYGYTF. The CDR3 nucleotides are TGCGCCAGCAGTCAAAAATCCTACAGGGATCTAAACTATGGCTACACCTTC.

V gene TRBV5-1 combines with J gene TRBJ2-1, with TRBD2 matching 8 bases. The CDR3 runs 15 residues. CDR1 SGHRS and CDR2 YFSETQ come from the germline V gene. V lost 4 bases to trimming and J lost 10 bases; unmatched junction nucleotides: 13. CDR3 nucleotide sequence: TGCGCCAGCAGCCCGGTAGGGACTAGGATCACCGAGCAGTTCTTC. This codes for CASSPVGTRITEQFF.

V is TRBV9 and J is TRBJ1-5; D not certain. CDR1 is SGDLS and CDR2 is YYNGEE in the germline V gene. V was cut by 4 bases and J by 0 bases, with 11 bases left in between. The CDR3 extends over 15 amino acids. CDR3: CASSPTGYSNQPQHF. The DNA of the CDR3 is TGTGCCAGCAGCCCCACGGGTTATAGCAATCAGCCCCAGCATTTT.

The chain carries TRBV30 and TRBJ1-2; D is perhaps TRBD1 (6 bases). The germline V gene encodes CDR1 GTSNPN and CDR2 SVGIG (reference sequence). CDR3 length equals 14 residues. Trimming removed 4 bases at V and 4 bases at J, with 16 bases between. CDR3 protein: CAWTRTVRGYGYTF. CDR3 nucleotides: TGTGCCTGGACCCGGACAGTACGGGGCTATGGCTACACCTTC.

CDR3 nucleotides: TGTGCCAGCAGTGACCCGGGGGGAGCTGGGGCCAACGTCCTGACTTTC. This codes for CASSDPGGAGANVLTF. The chain uses TRBV28 and TRBJ2-6; 7 bases align to TRBD2. The length of the CDR3 is 16 residues. In germline, CDR1 is MDHEN, CDR2 SYDVKM. With 5 bases clipped from V and 2 bases from J, the junction kept 6 bases outside the gene matches.